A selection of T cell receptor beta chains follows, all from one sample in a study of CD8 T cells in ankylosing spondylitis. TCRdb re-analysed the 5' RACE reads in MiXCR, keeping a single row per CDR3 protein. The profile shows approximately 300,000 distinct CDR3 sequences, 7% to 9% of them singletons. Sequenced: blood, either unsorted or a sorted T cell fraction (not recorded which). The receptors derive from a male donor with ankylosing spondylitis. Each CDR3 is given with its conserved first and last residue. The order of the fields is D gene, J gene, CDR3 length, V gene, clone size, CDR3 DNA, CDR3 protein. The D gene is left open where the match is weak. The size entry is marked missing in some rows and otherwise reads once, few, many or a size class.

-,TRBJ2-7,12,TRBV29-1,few,TGCAGCCCCGGAAGGCATACCTACGAGCAGTACTTC,CSPGRHTYEQYF
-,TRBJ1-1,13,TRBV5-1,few,TGCGCCAGCAGCTTGGCCCGGCAGACTGAAGCTTTCTTT,CASSLARQTEAFF
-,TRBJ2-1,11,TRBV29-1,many,TGCAGCGGTGCGCTAGACCATGAGCAGTTCTTC,CSGALDHEQFF
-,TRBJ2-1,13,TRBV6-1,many,TGTGCCAGCAGTAAGCTTAGCTACAATGAGCAGTTCTTC,CASSKLSYNEQFF
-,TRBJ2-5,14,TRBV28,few,TGTGCCAGCAGTTTATTGAGCTCCGGGGAGACCCAGTACTTC,CASSLLSSGETQYF
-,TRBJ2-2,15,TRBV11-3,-,TGTGCCAGCAGCTTAGGTGTATCTTTTCCCGGGGAGCTGTTTTTT,CASSLGVSFPGELFF
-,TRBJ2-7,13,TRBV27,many,TGTGCCAGCAGTTTACTGGGGACTTACGAGCAGTACTTC,CASSLLGTYEQYF
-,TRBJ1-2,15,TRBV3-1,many,TGTGCCAGCAGCCAAGACTCCACGGACAGTAATGGCTACACCTTC,CASSQDSTDSNGYTF
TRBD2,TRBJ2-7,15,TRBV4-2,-,TGTGCCAGCAGCCAAGCCGGGACTAGCGGCGACGAGCAGTACTTC,CASSQAGTSGDEQYF
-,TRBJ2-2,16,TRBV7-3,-,TGTGCCAGCAGCCTACAACCACTAGCGAACACCGGGGAGCTGTTTTTT,CASSLQPLANTGELFF
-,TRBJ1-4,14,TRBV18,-,TGTGCCAGCTCACCAGGGCCGGCCTTTGAAAAACTGTTTTTT,CASSPGPAFEKLFF
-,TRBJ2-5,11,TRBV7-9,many,TGTGCCAGCAGCTTTCTGGAGACCCAGTACTTC,CASSFLETQYF
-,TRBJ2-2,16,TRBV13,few,TGTGCCAGCAGCCCCGTTAAAATGGCTAAACCCGGGGAGCTGTTTTTT,CASSPVKMAKPGELFF
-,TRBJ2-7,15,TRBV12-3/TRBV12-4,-,TGTGCCAGCAGTTTTGGCAGACAAATCTCCTACGAGCAGTACTTC,CASSFGRQISYEQYF
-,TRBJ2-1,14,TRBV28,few,TGTGCCACCGGCGGGGACGTTGGTTACAATGAGCAGTTCTTC,CATGGDVGYNEQFF
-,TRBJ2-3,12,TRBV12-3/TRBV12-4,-,TGTGCCAGCAGTTGGGGGCTAGCGGTGCAGTATTTT,CASSWGLAVQYF
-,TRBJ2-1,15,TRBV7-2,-,TGTGCCAGCAGCTTCTCGGCAGGCCCCTACAATGAGCAGTTCTTC,CASSFSAGPYNEQFF
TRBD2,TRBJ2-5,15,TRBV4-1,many,TGCGCCAGCAGCCCAACTAGCGGATCACAAGAGACCCAGTACTTC,CASSPTSGSQETQYF
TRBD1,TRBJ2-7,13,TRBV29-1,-,TGCAGCGTATTCGGACAGGGGGGCTACGAGCAGTACTTC,CSVFGQGGYEQYF
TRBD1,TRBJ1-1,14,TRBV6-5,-,TGTGCCAGCAGCTTAGAAGGGGACAGCACTGAAGCTTTCTTT,CASSLEGDSTEAFF
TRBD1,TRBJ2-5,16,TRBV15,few,TGTGCCACCAGCAGAGGACAGGGGTTATATCTGGAGACCCAGTACTTC,CATSRGQGLYLETQYF
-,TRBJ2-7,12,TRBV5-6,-,TGTGCCAGCAGCAGTCCAGGGGCCGAGCAGTACTTC,CASSSPGAEQYF
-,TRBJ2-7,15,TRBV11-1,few,TGTGCCAGCAGCGAACGGGGGCATACCTCCTACGAGCAGTACTTC,CASSERGHTSYEQYF
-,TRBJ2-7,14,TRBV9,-,TGTGCCAGCAGCCCCACTAGCTTAATCGACGAGCAGTACTTC,CASSPTSLIDEQYF
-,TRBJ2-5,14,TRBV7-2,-,TGTGCCAGCACCCAGGGACTGCATCAAGAGACCCAGTACTTC,CASTQGLHQETQYF
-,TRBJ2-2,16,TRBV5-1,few,TGCGCCAGCAGCTTGGACGGGTCTCTGAACACCGGGGAGCTGTTTTTT,CASSLDGSLNTGELFF
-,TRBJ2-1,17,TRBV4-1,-,TGCGCCAGCAGCCAAGATAGCGCTACAGGCGCAGGCAATGAGCAGTTCTTC,CASSQDSATGAGNEQFF